Presented here are 5 T cell receptor beta chains from one specimen sequenced in a study of cytomegalovirus exposure and HLA in healthy donors. 13 Jbeta primers and 60 Vbeta primers were used for the PCR. Generated by immunoSEQ multiplex PCR, the TCRdb table keeps only in-frame clones and is missing some. In the table there are roughly 200,000 clones, about 89% of which are singletons. Input material: PBMCs. The receptors were gathered from a man younger than 45 in good health and CMV-seronegative.

The gene calls are TRBV6-5 and TRBJ2-5; TRBD1 agrees at 7 bases. The trim removed 2 bases at V and 2 bases at J, leaving 2 bases unmatched. Per germline, CDR1 MNHEY and CDR2 SVGAGI. The CDR3 runs 14 residues. DNA of the CDR3: TGTGCCAGCAGTTACGGGACAGATCAAGAGACCCAGTACTTC. Translated, it gives CASSYGTDQETQYF.

V is TRBV5-4 and J is TRBJ2-7; 7 bases match TRBD1. Per germline, CDR1 SGHNT and CDR2 YYREEE (reference sequence). Trimming cost V 0 bases and J 3 bases; bases outside gene matches: 12. The CDR3 length is 17 residues. The CDR3 region has the DNA TGTGCCAGCAGCTTGGTAGGAGCAGGGGGAAAAAACTACGAGCAGTACTTC. Translation gives CASSLVGAGGKNYEQYF. Based on the CDR3 plus reference TRBV5-4 and TRBJ2-7, the full variable domain is ETGVTQSPTHLIKTRGQQVTLRCSSQSGHNTVSWYQQALGQGPQFIFQYYREEENGRGNFPPRFSGLQFPNYSSELNVNALELDDSALYLCASSLVGAGGKNYEQYFGPGTRLTVT.

Remarks on this clone: The junction shows a germline mismatch at one end, possibly a read error. The V gene is TRBV5-5, the J gene TRBJ2-6, with 7 positions matching TRBD1. This CDR3 region has 18 residues. CDR1 SGHKS and CDR2 YYEKEE come from the germline V gene (reference sequence). The CDR3 loop reads CASSLDDRVGSGANGLTF. Written as DNA, the CDR3 is TGTGCCAGCAGCTTGGACGACAGGGTTGGCTCTGGGGCCAACGGCCTGACTTTC.

The chain is built from TRBV7-9 and TRBJ2-5; D gene uncertain. V shed 5 bases and J shed 5 bases, with 18 bases lying between them. The CDR3 totals 15 residues. The germline V gene has CDR1 SEHNR and CDR2 FQNEAQ (reference sequence). CDR3 in amino acids: CASSRDPGRGETQYF. Here the CDR3 DNA reads TGTGCCAGCAGCCGCGACCCTGGGCGTGGGGAGACCCAGTACTTC.

This clone was seen a handful of times. The rearrangement joins TRBV6-6 to TRBJ2-7; TRBD2 agrees at 11 bases. Germline CDR1 reads MNHNY; CDR2 reads SVGAGI (reference sequence). The CDR3 covers 13 residues. V shed 10 bases and J 3 bases; nucleotides not matched to a gene: 5. The CDR3 nucleotides read TGTGCCACCCAGGGGACTAGCGGCTACGAGCAGTACTTC. Amino acids: CATQGTSGYEQYF.